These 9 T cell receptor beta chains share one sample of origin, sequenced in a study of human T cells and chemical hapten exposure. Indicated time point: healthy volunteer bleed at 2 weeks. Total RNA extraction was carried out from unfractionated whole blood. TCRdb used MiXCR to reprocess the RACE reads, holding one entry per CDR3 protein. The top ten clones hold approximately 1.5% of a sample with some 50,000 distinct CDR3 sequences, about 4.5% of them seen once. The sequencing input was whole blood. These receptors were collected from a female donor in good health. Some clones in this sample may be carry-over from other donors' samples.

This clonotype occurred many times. The CDR3 loop is CASRRTGGDQPQHF. Here the CDR3 DNA reads TGTGCCAGCCGAAGGACAGGGGGCGATCAGCCCCAGCATTTT. The gene calls are TRBV27 and TRBJ1-5; 11 bases are shared with TRBD1. Trimming cost V 8 bases and J 5 bases; bases outside gene matches: 5. This CDR3 is 14 amino acids long. Looked up from germline, CDR1 is MNHEY and CDR2 is SMNVEV (reference sequence).

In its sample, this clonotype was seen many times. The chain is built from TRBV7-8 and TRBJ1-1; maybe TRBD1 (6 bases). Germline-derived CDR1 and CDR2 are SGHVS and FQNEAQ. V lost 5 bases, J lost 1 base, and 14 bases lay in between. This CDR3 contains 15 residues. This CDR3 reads CASSPLQGENTEAFF. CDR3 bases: TGTGCCAGCAGCCCGCTACAGGGAGAGAACACTGAAGCTTTCTTT.

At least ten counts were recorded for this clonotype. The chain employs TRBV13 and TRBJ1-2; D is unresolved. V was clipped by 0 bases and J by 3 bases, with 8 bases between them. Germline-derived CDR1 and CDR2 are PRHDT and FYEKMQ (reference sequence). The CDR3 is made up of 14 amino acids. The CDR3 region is CASSLGGADYGYTF. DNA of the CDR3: TGTGCCAGCAGCTTAGGGGGCGCGGACTATGGCTACACCTTC. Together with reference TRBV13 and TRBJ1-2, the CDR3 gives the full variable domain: AAGVIQSPRHLIKEKRETATLKCYPIPRHDTVYWYQQGPGQDPQFLISFYEKMQSDKGSIPDRFSAQQFSDYHSELNMSSLELGDSALYFCASSLGGADYGYTFGSGTRLTVV.

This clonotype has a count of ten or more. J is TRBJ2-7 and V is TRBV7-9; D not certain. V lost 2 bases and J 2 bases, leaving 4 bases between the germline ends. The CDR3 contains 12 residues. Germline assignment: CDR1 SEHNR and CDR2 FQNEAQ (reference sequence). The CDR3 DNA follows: TGTGCCAGCAGCTTAAGAACCTACGAGCAGTACTTC. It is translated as CASSLRTYEQYF.

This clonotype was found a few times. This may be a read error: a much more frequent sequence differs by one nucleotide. The CDR3 bases are TGCGCCAGCAGCACGAGCCGGGGGTTCACCCTCAACTTT. Protein sequence: CASSTSRGFTLNF. V is TRBV5-1 and J is TRBJ1-6; D perhaps matches TRBD1 (5 bases). The CDR3 totals 13 residues. The germline V gene has CDR1 SGHRS and CDR2 YFSETQ.

The CDR3 DNA is TGTGCCAGCAGTCCCAGCTGGACAGAGAGAGAAGCTTTCTTT. It encodes CASSPSWTEREAFF. This chain joins TRBV12-3 or TRBV12-4 and TRBJ1-1, with TRBD1 as a possible D gene (6 bases). The V end was cut by 5 bases, the J end by 8 bases, with 18 bases between. CDR3 size: 14 residues.

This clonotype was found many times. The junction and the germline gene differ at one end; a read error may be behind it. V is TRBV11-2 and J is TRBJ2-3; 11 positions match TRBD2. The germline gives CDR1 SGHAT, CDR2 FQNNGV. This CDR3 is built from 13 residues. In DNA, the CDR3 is TGTGCCAGCAGCCCCGGTAGCGGGGGGGAGCTACATTTT. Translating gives CASSPGSGGELHF.

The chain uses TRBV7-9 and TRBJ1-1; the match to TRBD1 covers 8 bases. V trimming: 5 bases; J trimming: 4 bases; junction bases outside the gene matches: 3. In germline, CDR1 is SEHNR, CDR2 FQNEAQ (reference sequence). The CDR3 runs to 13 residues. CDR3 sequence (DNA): TGTGCCAGCAGCCTAGGACAGGGCACTGAAGCTTTCTTT. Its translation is CASSLGQGTEAFF.

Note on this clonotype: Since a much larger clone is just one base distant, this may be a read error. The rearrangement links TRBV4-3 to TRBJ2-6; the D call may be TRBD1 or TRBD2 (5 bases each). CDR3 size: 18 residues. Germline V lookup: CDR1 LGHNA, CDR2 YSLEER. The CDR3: CASSQDPAGSSGTNVLTF. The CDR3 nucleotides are TGCGCCAGCAGCCAAGATCCAGCAGGGAGCTCTGGGACCAACGTCCTGACTTTC.